Sequencing of this TCR beta chain was carried out in a study of beta chain features in type 1 diabetes. This clone occurred a few times. No antigen is known for it. Other DNA sequences of this sample code for an identical CDR3. Sampling consisted of one heparinised blood draw per donor, averaging approximately 120 mL. A sort by CD45RO/CCR7/CD25/CD127/CD95/CD27 yielded CD4+ naive, central memory, regulatory and stem cell-like memory cells. CDR1 and CDR2 from the germline V gene are KGHSH and LQKENI. This CDR3 is built from 13 residues. Trimming cost V 6 bases and J 1 base, with 9 bases left between them. The study, taken as a whole, reports: In all four CD4+ subsets, TCRB CDR3 length was significantly, moderately reduced in type 1 diabetes. Type 1 diabetes patients had VDJ junctions that carried fewer insertions and more deletions.

Expressed TCRB transcripts were sequenced because the isolated RNA had all been reverse transcribed beforehand. Assay used: immunoSEQ multiplex PCR; TCRdb lists only in-frame clones, some missing. The repertoire holds 500,000 to 800,000 clones, around 11% seen once, with around 0.12% in the top ten. This clonotype was sampled from a man in his thirties or forties with type 1 diabetes. The V and J genes are TRBV18 and TRBJ2-5, with no clear D. Source material: naive CD4+ T cells from blood. The CDR3 DNA sequence: TGTGCCAGCTCCCGAGACCTCCAAGAGACCCAGTACTTC. It is translated as CASSRDLQETQYF.